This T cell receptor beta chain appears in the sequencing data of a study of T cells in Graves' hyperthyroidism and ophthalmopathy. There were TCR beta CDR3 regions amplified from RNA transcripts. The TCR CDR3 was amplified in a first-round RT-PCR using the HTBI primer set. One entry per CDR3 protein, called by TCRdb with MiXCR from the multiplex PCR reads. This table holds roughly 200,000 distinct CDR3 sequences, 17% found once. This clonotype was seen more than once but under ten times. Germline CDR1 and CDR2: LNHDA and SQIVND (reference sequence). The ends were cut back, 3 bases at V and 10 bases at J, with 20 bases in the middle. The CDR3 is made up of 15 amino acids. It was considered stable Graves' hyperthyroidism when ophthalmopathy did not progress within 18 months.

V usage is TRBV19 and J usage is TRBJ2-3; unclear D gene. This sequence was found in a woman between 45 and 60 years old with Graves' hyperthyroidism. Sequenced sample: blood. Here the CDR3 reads CASSINFGPRMAQYF. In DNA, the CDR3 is TGTGCCAGTAGTATCAACTTCGGGCCCCGGATGGCGCAGTATTTT.